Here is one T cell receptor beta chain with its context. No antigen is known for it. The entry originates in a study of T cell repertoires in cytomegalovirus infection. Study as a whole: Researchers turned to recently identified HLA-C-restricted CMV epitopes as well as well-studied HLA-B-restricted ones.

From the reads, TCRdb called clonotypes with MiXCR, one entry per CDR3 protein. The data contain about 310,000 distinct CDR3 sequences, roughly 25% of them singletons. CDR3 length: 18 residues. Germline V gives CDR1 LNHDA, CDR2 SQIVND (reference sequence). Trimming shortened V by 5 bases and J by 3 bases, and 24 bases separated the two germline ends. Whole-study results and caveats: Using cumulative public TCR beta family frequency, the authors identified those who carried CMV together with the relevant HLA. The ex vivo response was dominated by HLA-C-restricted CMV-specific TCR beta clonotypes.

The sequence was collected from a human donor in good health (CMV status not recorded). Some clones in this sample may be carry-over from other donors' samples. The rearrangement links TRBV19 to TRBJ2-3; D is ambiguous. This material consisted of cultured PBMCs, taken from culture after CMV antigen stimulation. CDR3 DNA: TGTGCCAGTAGTTTTTCCTATAATTGGGCTAGAGAGACAGATACGCAGTATTTT. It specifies CASSFSYNWARETDTQYF.